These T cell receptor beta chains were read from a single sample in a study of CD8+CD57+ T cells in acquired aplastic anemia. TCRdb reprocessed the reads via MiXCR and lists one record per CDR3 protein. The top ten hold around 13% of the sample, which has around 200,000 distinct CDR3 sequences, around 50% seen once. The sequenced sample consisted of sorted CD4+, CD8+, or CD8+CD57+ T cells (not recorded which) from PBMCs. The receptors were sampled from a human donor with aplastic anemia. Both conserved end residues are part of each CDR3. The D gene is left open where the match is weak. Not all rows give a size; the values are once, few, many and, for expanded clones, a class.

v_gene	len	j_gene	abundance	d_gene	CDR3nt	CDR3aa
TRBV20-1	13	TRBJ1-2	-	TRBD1	TGCAGTGCTAGAGGAGGGGGCTGGGATGGCTACACCTTC	CSARGGGWDGYTF
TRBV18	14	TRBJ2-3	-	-	TGTGCCAGCTCACCAAAAGGCCAGGCTTATACGCAGTATTTT	CASSPKGQAYTQYF
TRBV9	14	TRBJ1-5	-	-	TGTGCCAGCAGCAGGTCCAATAGCAATCAGCCCCAGCATTTT	CASSRSNSNQPQHF
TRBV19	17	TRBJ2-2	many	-	TGTGCCAGTAGTATATTCCTTGACAGCCAGAGATCCGGGGAGCTGTTTTTT	CASSIFLDSQRSGELFF
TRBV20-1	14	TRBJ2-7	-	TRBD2	TGCAGTGCTAGTAGGGCTAGCGGGACCTACGAGCAGTACTTC	CSASRASGTYEQYF
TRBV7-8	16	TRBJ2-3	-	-	TGTGCCAGCAGCCCACCAGGGTCTTATAGCACAGATACGCAGTATTTT	CASSPPGSYSTDTQYF
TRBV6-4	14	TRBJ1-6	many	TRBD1	TGTGCCAGCAGTCAACAGGGGGATAATTCACCCCTCCACTTT	CASSQQGDNSPLHF
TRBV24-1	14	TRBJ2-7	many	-	TGTGCCACTTCCTCAGGGCAGAACTCCTACGAGCAGTACTTC	CATSSGQNSYEQYF
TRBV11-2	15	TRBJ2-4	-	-	TGTGCCAGCAGCTTCACACCCTTTGCCAAAAACATTCAGTACTTC	CASSFTPFAKNIQYF
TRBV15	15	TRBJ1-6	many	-	TGTGCCACCAGCAGAGTCAGCGAGGGGAGTTCACCCCTCCACTTT	CATSRVSEGSSPLHF
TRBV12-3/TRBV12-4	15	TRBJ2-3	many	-	TGTGCCAGCAGCCCCCTTACTAGGCCCACAGATACGCAGTATTTT	CASSPLTRPTDTQYF
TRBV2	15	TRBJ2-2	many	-	TGTGCCAGCGGGGTAGAAGGCGGAGGCACCGGGGAGCTGTTTTTT	CASGVEGGGTGELFF
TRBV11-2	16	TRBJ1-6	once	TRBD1	TGTGCCAGCAGCGAATATCAGGGGGCTCTTAGCTCACCCCTCCACTTT	CASSEYQGALSSPLHF
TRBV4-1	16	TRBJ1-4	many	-	TGCGCCAGCAGCCAAGTACAGGGCGGGCGTAATGAAAAACTGTTTTTT	CASSQVQGGRNEKLFF
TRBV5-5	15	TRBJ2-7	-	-	TGTGCCAGCAGCTTGAGGGTAGCGCCGACCTACGAGCAGTACTTC	CASSLRVAPTYEQYF
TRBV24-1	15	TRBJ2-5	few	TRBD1	TGTGCCACCAGCGATGACACAGGGGGCCGAAAGACCCAGTACTTC	CATSDDTGGRKTQYF
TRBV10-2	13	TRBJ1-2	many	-	TGCGCCAGCAGAGGTCGCACAAATTCGGGCTACACCTTC	CASRGRTNSGYTF
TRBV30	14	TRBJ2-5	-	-	TGTGCCTGGAGTGTTGGGGGATATCAAGAGACCCAGTACTTC	CAWSVGGYQETQYF
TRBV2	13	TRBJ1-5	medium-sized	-	TGTGCCAGCCGCAGGGATAGCAATCAGCCCCAGCATTTT	CASRRDSNQPQHF
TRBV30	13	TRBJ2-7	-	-	TGTGCCGTATCCCGTATTGGGGCCTACGAGCAGTACTTC	CAVSRIGAYEQYF
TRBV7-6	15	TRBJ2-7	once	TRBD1	TGTGCCAGCAGCTTAGGACAGGGGGCCACCTACGAGCAGTACTTC	CASSLGQGATYEQYF
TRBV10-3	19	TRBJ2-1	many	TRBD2	TGTGCCATCAGTGATCTGGGTAGCGGGGGGCGTAAGTCCTACAATGAGCAGTTCTTC	CAISDLGSGGRKSYNEQFF
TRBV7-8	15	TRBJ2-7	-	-	TGTGCCAGCAGCTTATTAAGGCAGGGGTCCTACGAGCAGTACTTC	CASSLLRQGSYEQYF
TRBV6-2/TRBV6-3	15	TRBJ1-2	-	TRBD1	TGTGCCAGCAGTTCGACCGGGACAGGGCCCTTAGGCTACACCTTC	CASSSTGTGPLGYTF
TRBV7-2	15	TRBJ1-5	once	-	TGTGCCAGCAGTTGGACAGTCGATAGCAATCAGCCCCAGCATTTT	CASSWTVDSNQPQHF
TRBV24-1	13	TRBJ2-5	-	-	TGTGCCACCAGTGCACAGAACCAAGAGACCCAGTACTTC	CATSAQNQETQYF
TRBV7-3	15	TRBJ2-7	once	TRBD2	TGTGCCAGCAGCCTAAAAGCGGGAGGTGCCTACGAGCAGTACTTC	CASSLKAGGAYEQYF
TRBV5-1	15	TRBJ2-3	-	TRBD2	TGCGCCAGCACCCGGGCGGGAGGGGGCACAGATACGCAGTACTTT	CASTRAGGGTDTQYF
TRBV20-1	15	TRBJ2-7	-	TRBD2	TGCAGTGCTAGGGACCATAGCGGGGGCTCCTACGAGCAGTACTTC	CSARDHSGGSYEQYF
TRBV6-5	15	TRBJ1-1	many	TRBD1	TGTGCCAGCATTGCGACAGGGAGGGGTAACACTGAAGCTTTCTTT	CASIATGRGNTEAFF
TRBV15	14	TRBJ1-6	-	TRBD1	TGTGCCACCAGCAGCTCCAGGTCGGGACAGGGGATCCACTTT	CATSSSRSGQGIHF
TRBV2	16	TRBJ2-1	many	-	TGTGCCAGCAGCAAAAAACGGACGCGTACCTACAATGAGCAGTTCTTC	CASSKKRTRTYNEQFF
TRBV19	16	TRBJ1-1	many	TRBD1	TGTGCCAGTAGTATTGGGACAGGCGGATGGAGCACTGAAGCTTTCTTT	CASSIGTGGWSTEAFF
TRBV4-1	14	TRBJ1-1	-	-	TGCGCCAGCAGTACGACAGACCTAAACACTGAAGCTTTCTTT	CASSTTDLNTEAFF
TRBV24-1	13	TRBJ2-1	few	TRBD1	TGTGCCACCAGCCGACAGGGGTACAATGAGCAGTTCTTC	CATSRQGYNEQFF
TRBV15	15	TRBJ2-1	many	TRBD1	TGTGCCACCAGGGGGGGACAGGGGGTTGGCTATGAGCAGTTCTTC	CATRGGQGVGYEQFF
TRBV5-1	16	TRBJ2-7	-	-	TGCGCCAGCAGCTTGGATGGCCAGGGGAGGATCCGCGAGCAGTACTTC	CASSLDGQGRIREQYF
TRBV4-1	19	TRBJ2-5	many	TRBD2	TGCGCCAGCAGCCAAGCACGGGATAATCGCGGGGGGCGATATGAGACCCAGTACTTC	CASSQARDNRGGRYETQYF
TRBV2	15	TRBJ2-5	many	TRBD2	TGTGCCAGCAGGTTAACAGCGGGGGGGCAAGAGACCCAGTACTTC	CASRLTAGGQETQYF
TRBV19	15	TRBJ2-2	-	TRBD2	TGTGCCAGTAGTTGGACTAGCGGGAGTTCCGGGGAGCTGTTTTTT	CASSWTSGSSGELFF
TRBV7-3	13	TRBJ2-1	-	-	TGTGCCAGCAGCTCCAGACTAGACAATGAGCAGTTCTTC	CASSSRLDNEQFF
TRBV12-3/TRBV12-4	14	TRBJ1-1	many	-	TGTGCCAGCAGTTTCGCCAGTTCGAACACTGAAGCTTTCTTT	CASSFASSNTEAFF
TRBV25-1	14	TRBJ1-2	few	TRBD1	TGTGCCAGCAGTTTAACAGGGGCGAACTATGGCTACACCTTC	CASSLTGANYGYTF
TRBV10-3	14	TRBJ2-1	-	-	TGTGCCATCAGTGATTTGGTCCTCCGGAATGAGCAGTTCTTC	CAISDLVLRNEQFF
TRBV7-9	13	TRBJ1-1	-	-	TGTGCCAGCAGTGCAAGGATGAACACTGAAGCTTTCTTT	CASSARMNTEAFF
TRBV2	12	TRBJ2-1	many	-	TGTGCCAGCAGAACAAGTTTGCATGAGCAGTTCTTC	CASRTSLHEQFF
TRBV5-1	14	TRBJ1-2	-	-	TGCGCCAGCAGCTTGGAGCCAGCTAACTATGGCTACACCTTC	CASSLEPANYGYTF
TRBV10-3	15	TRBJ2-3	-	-	TGTGCCATCAGTGAGTCAAGGGATCGCACAGATACGCAGTATTTT	CAISESRDRTDTQYF
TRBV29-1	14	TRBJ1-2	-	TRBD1	TGCAGCGGACAGGGGGCACATGCGGGGTATGGCTACACCTTC	CSGQGAHAGYGYTF
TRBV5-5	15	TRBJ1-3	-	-	TGTGCCAGCAGCTGGGAGGAGAGCTCTGGAAACACCATATATTTT	CASSWEESSGNTIYF
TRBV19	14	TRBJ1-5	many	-	TGTGCCAGTAGTGATCGACAGAGCAATCAGCCCCAGCATTTT	CASSDRQSNQPQHF
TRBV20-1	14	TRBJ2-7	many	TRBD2	TGCAGTGCTCCGCGGGGGGGCCTTTTCGGCGAGCAGTACTTC	CSAPRGGLFGEQYF
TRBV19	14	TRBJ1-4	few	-	TGTGCCAGTAGCGTAACAGGGATAGGTGAAAAACTGTTTTTT	CASSVTGIGEKLFF
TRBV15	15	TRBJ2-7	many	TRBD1	TGTGCCACCAGCAGAGCAGGGGACAGCTCCTACGAGCAGTACTTC	CATSRAGDSSYEQYF
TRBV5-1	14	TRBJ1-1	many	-	TGCGCCAGCAGCTTGGCCCTAGGGAACACTGAAGCTTTCTTT	CASSLALGNTEAFF
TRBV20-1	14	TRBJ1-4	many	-	TGCAGTGCTAGGCACCCAGGGAGGACTGAAAAACTGTTTTTT	CSARHPGRTEKLFF
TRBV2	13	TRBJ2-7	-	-	TGTGCCAGCAAGGGGTACGCGATTCCCGAGCAGTACTTC	CASKGYAIPEQYF
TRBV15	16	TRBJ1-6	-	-	TGTGCCACCAGCAGAGATCGTCAGGGTGGGAGTTCACCCCTCCACTTT	CATSRDRQGGSSPLHF
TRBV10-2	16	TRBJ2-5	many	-	TGCGCCAGCAGTACGACCCAGCGGATTAGCAATAAGACCCAGTACTTC	CASSTTQRISNKTQYF
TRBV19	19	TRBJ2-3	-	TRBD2	TGTGCCAGTAGTAAAGCGGGGGGGGCCAACTCCCTTATGTCAGATACGCAGTATTTT	CASSKAGGANSLMSDTQYF